The clone carrying this T cell receptor beta chain was seen repeatedly, ten times or more. Each CDR3 protein is one row after TCRdb ran MiXCR on the reads. Of under 600,000 distinct CDR3 sequences listed, approximately 16% are singletons. The CDR3 consists of 15 residues. Trimming took off 2 bases at V and 0 bases at J, with 10 bases between the two ends. In germline, CDR1 is MGHRA, CDR2 YSYEKL. This entry is derived from a study of T cell repertoires in cytomegalovirus infection. Study information: Both a matching HLA type and CMV infection were indicated by public TCR beta signatures.

Sequencing was performed on CD8+ T cells from PBMCs. The V call is TRBV4-1, the J call TRBJ1-1; a possible D gene is TRBD1 (5 bases). This clonotype was obtained from a human donor in good health (CMV status not recorded). Some clones in this sample may be carry-over from other donors' samples. CDR3 amino acids: CASSQPGRMNTEAFF. The CDR3 DNA reads as TGCGCCAGCAGCCAACCGGGACGGATGAACACTGAAGCTTTCTTT.